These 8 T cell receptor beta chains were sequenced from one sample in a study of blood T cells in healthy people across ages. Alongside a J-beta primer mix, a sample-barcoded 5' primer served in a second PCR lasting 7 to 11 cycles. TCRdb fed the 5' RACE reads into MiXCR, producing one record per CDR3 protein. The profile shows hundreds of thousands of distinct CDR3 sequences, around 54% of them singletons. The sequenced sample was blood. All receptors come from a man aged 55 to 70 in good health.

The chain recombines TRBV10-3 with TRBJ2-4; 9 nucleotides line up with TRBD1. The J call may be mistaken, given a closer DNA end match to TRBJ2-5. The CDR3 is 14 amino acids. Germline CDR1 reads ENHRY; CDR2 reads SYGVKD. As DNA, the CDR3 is TGTGCCATCAGTCGGGACAGGGATCAAGAGACCCAGTACTTC. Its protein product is CAISRDRDQETQYF.

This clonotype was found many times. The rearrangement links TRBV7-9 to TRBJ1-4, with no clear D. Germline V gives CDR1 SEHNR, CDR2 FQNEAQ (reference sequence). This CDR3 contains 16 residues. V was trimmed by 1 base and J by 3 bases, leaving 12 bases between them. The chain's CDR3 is CASSLGAADSNEKLFF. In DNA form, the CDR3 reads TGTGCCAGCAGCTTAGGTGCGGCCGACTCTAATGAAAAACTGTTTTTT.

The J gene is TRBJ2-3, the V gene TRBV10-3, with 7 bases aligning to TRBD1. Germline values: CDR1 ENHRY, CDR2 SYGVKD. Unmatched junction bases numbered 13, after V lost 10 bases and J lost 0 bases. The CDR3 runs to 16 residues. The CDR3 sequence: CATGPNEGASTDTQYF. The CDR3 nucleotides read TGTGCCACCGGACCCAACGAGGGGGCTAGCACAGATACGCAGTATTTT.

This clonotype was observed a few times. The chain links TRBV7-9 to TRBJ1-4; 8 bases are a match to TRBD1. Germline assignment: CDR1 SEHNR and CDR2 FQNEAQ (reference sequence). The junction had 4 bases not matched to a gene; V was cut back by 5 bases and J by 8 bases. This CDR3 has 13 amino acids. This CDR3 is CASSQGAGEKLFF. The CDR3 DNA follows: TGTGCCAGCAGCCAGGGGGCAGGGGAAAAACTGTTTTTT. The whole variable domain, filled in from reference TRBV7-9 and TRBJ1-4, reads DTGVSQNPRHKITKRGQNVTFRCDPISEHNRLYWYRQTLGQGPEFLTYFQNEAQLEKSRLLSDRFSAERPKGSFSTLEIQRTEQGDSAMYLCASSQGAGEKLFFGSGTQLSVL.

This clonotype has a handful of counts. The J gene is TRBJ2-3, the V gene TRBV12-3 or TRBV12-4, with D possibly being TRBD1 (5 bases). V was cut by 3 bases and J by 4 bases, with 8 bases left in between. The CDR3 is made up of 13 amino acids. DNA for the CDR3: TGTGCCAGCAGTTTTCAAGGGGCAGATACGCAGTATTTT. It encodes CASSFQGADTQYF.

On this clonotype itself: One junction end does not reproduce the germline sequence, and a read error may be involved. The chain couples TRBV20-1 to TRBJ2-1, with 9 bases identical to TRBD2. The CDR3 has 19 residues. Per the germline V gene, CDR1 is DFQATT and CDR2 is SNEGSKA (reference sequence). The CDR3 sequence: CSARDMSGGIVSSYNEQFF. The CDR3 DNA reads TGCAGTGCTAGAGACATGAGCGGGGGGATTGTGAGCTCCTACAATGAGCAGTTCTTT.

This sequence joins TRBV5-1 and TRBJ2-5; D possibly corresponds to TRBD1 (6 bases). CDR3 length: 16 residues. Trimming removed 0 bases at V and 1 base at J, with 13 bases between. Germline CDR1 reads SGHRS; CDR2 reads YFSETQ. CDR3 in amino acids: CASSLGQGIFQETQYF. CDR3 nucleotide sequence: TGCGCCAGCAGCTTGGGCCAGGGGATATTCCAAGAGACCCAGTACTTC.

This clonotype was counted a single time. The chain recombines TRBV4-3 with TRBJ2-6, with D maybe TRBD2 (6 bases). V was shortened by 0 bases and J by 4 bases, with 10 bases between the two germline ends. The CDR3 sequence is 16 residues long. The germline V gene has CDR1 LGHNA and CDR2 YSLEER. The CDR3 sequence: CASSQEKRAGANVLTF. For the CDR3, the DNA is TGCGCCAGCAGCCAAGAGAAGCGGGCCGGGGCCAACGTCCTGACTTTC.